The source of this T cell receptor (beta chain) is a study of cytomegalovirus exposure and HLA in healthy donors. Study results and limitations: CMV serostatus was the sole immune exposure data available. It was reported that the classifier diagnosed cytomegalovirus status with high specificity and sensitivity in both the original and validation cohorts. Previously analyzed data showed that most TCR beta V segments were productive at a frequency of about 90% or about 30%.

The PCR contained 60 Vbeta and 13 Jbeta primers. Original methodology: Later analysis identified 65 million to 80 million unique TCR beta chains, 10 million to 12 million shared. The table came from immunoSEQ multiplex PCR; TCRdb's copy has only in-frame clones and leaves some out. V, J and clone size derive from that table, while D and trimming were established from the DNA sequence. The listing contains around 50,000 clones. On this clone: The antigen remains unidentified.

V shed 5 bases, J shed 1 base, and the junction held 2 bases outside the gene matches. Germline CDR1 SGHVS, CDR2 FNYEAQ. CDR3 size: 15 residues. This chain connects TRBV7-6 to TRBJ2-7, with 13 bases lining up with TRBD2. The TCR sequence derives from a woman aged 40 to 55 in good health and CMV-seronegative. Sequencing input: PBMCs. CDR3 coding DNA: TGTGCCAGCAGCCGGACTAGCGGGGGTTCCTACGAGCAGTACTTC. Amino acid sequence: CASSRTSGGSYEQYF. Supplemented by reference TRBV7-6 and TRBJ2-7, the full variable domain reads GAGVSQSPRYKVTKRGQDVALRCDPISGHVSLYWYRQALGQGPEFLTYFNYEAQQDKSGLPNDRFSAERPEGSISTLTIQRTEQRDSAMYRCASSRTSGGSYEQYFGPGTRLTVT.